This T cell receptor beta chain was captured in a study of T cell changes during pregnancy in multiple sclerosis. This CDR3 contains 13 residues. CDR1 is SGHTA and CDR2 is FQGTGA in the germline V gene. Trimming cost V 3 bases and J 9 bases, with 12 bases left between them. The assay was immunoSEQ multiplex PCR, and TCRdb's table has in-frame clones only and misses some. The repertoire holds roughly 42,000 clones, with about 90% as singletons. The sequence came from a female donor with multiple sclerosis, enrolled in a pregnancy study. The V call is TRBV7-3, the J call TRBJ2-1, with TRBD1 as a possible D gene (5 bases). This material consisted of CD4+ T cells from peripheral blood mononuclear cells, taken before pregnancy. The CDR3 region is CASSLDRRGEQFF. In nucleotides, the CDR3 is TGTGCCAGCAGCTTGGATCGTAGGGGTGAGCAGTTCTTC. The full variable domain, rest sourced from reference TRBV7-3 and TRBJ2-1, is GAGVSQTPSNKVTEKGKYVELRCDPISGHTALYWYRQSLGQGPEFLIYFQGTGAADDSGLPNDRFFAVRPEGSVSTLKIQRTERGDSAVYLCASSLDRRGEQFFGPGTRLTVL.